The 10 T cell receptor beta chains below come from one sample, sequenced in a study of cytomegalovirus exposure and HLA in healthy donors. Use of 60 Vbeta and 13 Jbeta primers characterized the PCR. Clones were sequenced by immunoSEQ multiplex PCR, and TCRdb holds only the in-frame ones, with some missing. The sample includes approximately 110,000 clones, around 79% of them seen just once. Sequences were obtained from PBMCs. These TCRs come from a woman aged 40 to 50 in good health and CMV-seronegative.

The rearrangement uses TRBV4-3 and TRBJ2-2; unclear D gene. Per germline, CDR1 LGHNA and CDR2 YSLEER. The CDR3 covers 15 residues. Between the trimmed V and J ends, which lost 1 base and 4 bases, there was a span of 10 bases. CDR3 nucleotides: TGCGCCAGCAGCCAAGTTGGGCCCGTCACCGGGGAGCTGTTTTTT. Protein sequence: CASSQVGPVTGELFF.

This clone appeared a few times. The J gene is TRBJ2-1, the V gene TRBV28, with D tentatively TRBD2 (5 bases). The ends were cut back, 5 bases at V and 0 bases at J, with 14 bases in the middle. CDR1 MDHEN and CDR2 SYDVKM come from the germline V gene. The CDR3 is made up of 16 amino acids. The CDR3 DNA sequence: TGTGCCAGCAGTCCCACACGGCGGGTCTCCTACAATGAGCAGTTCTTC. This translates into CASSPTRRVSYNEQFF.

The chain uses TRBV5-1 and TRBJ1-2; D call uncertain. The CDR3 spans 15 residues. CDR1 and CDR2 (germline): SGHRS, YFSETQ. V was shortened by 3 bases and J by 0 bases, with 12 bases between the two germline ends. The CDR3 sequence is CASSSRPGPNYGYTF. Written as DNA, the CDR3 is TGCGCCAGCAGCTCTCGCCCGGGTCCTAACTATGGCTACACCTTC.

This clone has only a few counts. The gene calls are TRBV15 and TRBJ2-5; TRBD2 aligns across 7 bases. Germline assignment: CDR1 LNHNV and CDR2 YYDKDF (reference sequence). The junction had 9 bases not matched to a gene; V was cut back by 4 bases and J by 10 bases. This CDR3 comprises 13 residues. CDR3 in amino acids: CATSISSGDLQYF. In nucleotides, the CDR3 is TGTGCCACCAGCATATCCAGCGGGGACCTCCAGTACTTC.

Comments on this clone: One junction end does not reproduce the germline sequence, and a read error may be involved. This chain links TRBV7-9 with TRBJ2-7; the match to TRBD2 covers 8 bases. This CDR3 comprises 15 residues. Germline lookup yields CDR1 SEHNR and CDR2 FQNEAQ (reference sequence). The CDR3 DNA reads TGTTCCAGCAGCGTGAGCGGGACTAGTGAGGGTATGCAGTACTTC. It translates to CSSSVSGTSEGMQYF.

The rearrangement links TRBV7-8 to TRBJ1-1; possibly TRBD1 for D (6 bases). Between the trimmed V and J ends, which lost 2 bases and 0 bases, there was a span of 7 bases. The CDR3 totals 14 residues. Per the germline V gene, CDR1 is SGHVS and CDR2 is FQNEAQ. The CDR3 region has the DNA TGTGCCAGCAGCTTAAACAGGGTGAACACTGAAGCTTTCTTT. Its translation is CASSLNRVNTEAFF.

CDR3 in DNA: TGTGCCAGCAGCTTGGCGACTAGTCCAGAGACCCAGTACTTC. It codes for CASSLATSPETQYF. The chain combines TRBV5-4 with TRBJ2-5, with D tentatively TRBD2 (6 bases). The V and J ends lost 0 bases and 4 bases respectively, with 10 bases between them. The germline V gene has CDR1 SGHNT and CDR2 YYREEE (reference sequence). This CDR3 is 14 amino acids long.

This chain joins TRBV6-1 and TRBJ1-5; D is possibly TRBD1 (5 bases). Germline values: CDR1 MNHNS, CDR2 SASEGT. The V end lost 5 bases, the J end lost 0 bases, and 11 bases lay between the germline ends. This CDR3 has 15 amino acids. The CDR3: CASSPGADSNQPQHF. In nucleotides, the CDR3 is TGTGCCAGCAGTCCTGGGGCGGATAGCAATCAGCCCCAGCATTTT.

The CDR3 sequence is CASSARQGAGETQYF. The CDR3 nucleotides are TGTGCCAGCAGTGCCCGACAGGGGGCGGGAGAGACCCAGTACTTC. The chain carries TRBV28 and TRBJ2-5, with TRBD1 matching over 10 bases. From germline, CDR1 is MDHEN and CDR2 SYDVKM. The V and J ends lost 5 bases and 4 bases, in that order; junction bases with no gene match: 7. CDR3 length: 15 residues. Drawing the rest from reference TRBV28 and TRBJ2-5, the complete variable domain is DVKVTQSSRYLVKRTGEKVFLECVQDMDHENMFWYRQDPGLGLRLIYFSYDVKMKEKGDIPEGYSVSREKKERFSLILESASTNQTSMYLCASSARQGAGETQYFGPGTRLLVL.

In regard to this clone: Within the sample, other DNA sequences also encode this same CDR3. This sequence joins TRBV19 and TRBJ2-1, with D possibly being TRBD2 (6 bases). CDR3 length: 13 residues. V lost 1 base, J lost 5 bases, and 6 bases lay in between. Germline assignment: CDR1 LNHDA and CDR2 SQIVND (reference sequence). CDR3 residues: CASSIGGNNEQFF. The CDR3 DNA sequence: TGTGCCAGTAGTATAGGCGGGAACAATGAGCAGTTCTTC.